These 31 T cell receptor beta chains were all obtained from the same sample, sequenced in a study of cytomegalovirus exposure and HLA in healthy donors. Data came from immunoSEQ multiplex PCR; TCRdb stores just in-frame clones and leaves some out. Here the sample spans 150,000 to 200,000 clones, around nine tenths being singletons. The sample comprised PBMCs. The receptors were sampled from a young woman in good health and CMV-seronegative.

Only a few counts were recorded for this clone. The chain employs TRBV10-3 and TRBJ1-6; D is uncertain. Germline CDR1 and CDR2: ENHRY and SYGVKD. The CDR3 is made up of 13 amino acids. The V and J ends lost 3 bases and 8 bases respectively, with 8 bases between them. The CDR3: CAISDSRDSPLHF. Here the CDR3 DNA reads TGTGCCATCAGTGACTCGAGGGATTCACCCCTCCACTTT.

The chain employs TRBV29-1 and TRBJ1-3; D unclear. Germline V CDR1 and CDR2: SQVTM, ANQGSEA. This CDR3 is 13 amino acids long. With 4 bases removed from V and 0 bases from J, the gap between germline ends came to 7 bases. CDR3 in amino acids: CSVATSSGNTIYF. CDR3 nucleotide sequence: TGCAGCGTTGCCACAAGCTCTGGAAACACCATATATTTT. Complete variable domain (other parts from reference TRBV29-1 and TRBJ1-3): SAVISQKPSRDICQRGTSLTIQCQVDSQVTMMFWYRQQPGQSLTLIATANQGSEATYESGFVIDKFPISRPNLTFSTLTVSNMSPEDSSIYLCSVATSSGNTIYFGEGSWLTVV.

The table lists this clone with a count of one. V usage is TRBV9 and J usage is TRBJ2-1, with 8 positions matching TRBD2. This CDR3 has 15 amino acids. After removal of 4 bases from V and 8 bases from J, the junction contained 11 bases not matched to a gene. Germline CDR1 is SGDLS and CDR2 is YYNGEE. DNA of the CDR3: TGTGCCAGCAGCTTGGGCGGGGGGCCTTTGGATGAGCAGTTCTTC. The encoded protein is CASSLGGGPLDEQFF.

This clone was observed a handful of times. The chain recombines TRBV2 with TRBJ1-6; unclear D gene. This CDR3 comprises 11 residues. Trimming took off 4 bases at V and 9 bases at J, with 4 bases between the two ends. Germline V gene sequence: CDR1 SNHLY, CDR2 FYNNEI. The CDR3 DNA sequence: TGTGCCAGCAGTGCTACTTCACCCCTCCACTTT. This sequence encodes CASSATSPLHF.

Here the CDR3 DNA reads TGCGCCAGCAGCTTGACAGGAGACGGTGCTTTCTTT. It is translated as CASSLTGDGAFF. The V and J genes are TRBV5-1 and TRBJ1-1; weak D call: TRBD1 (5 bases). The CDR3 extends over 12 amino acids. Germline V gives CDR1 SGHRS, CDR2 YFSETQ. V dropped 1 base and J dropped 11 bases, with 12 bases sitting between them. Variable domain in full (rest from reference TRBV5-1 and TRBJ1-1): KAGVTQTPRYLIKTRGQQVTLSCSPISGHRSVSWYQQTPGQGLQFLFEYFSETQRNKGNFPGRFSGRQFSNSRSEMNVSTLELGDSALYLCASSLTGDGAFFGQGTRLTVV.

The CDR3 spells CAISDGPPDPEAFF. The CDR3 DNA reads as TGTGCCATCAGTGATGGGCCCCCAGACCCTGAAGCTTTCTTT. The rearrangement uses TRBV10-3 and TRBJ1-1; no clear D. Trimming shortened V by 3 bases and J by 6 bases, and 14 bases separated the two germline ends. Germline CDR1 is ENHRY and CDR2 is SYGVKD. CDR3 length equals 14 residues.

This clone has a single count. The V call is TRBV7-9, the J call TRBJ2-7; the match to TRBD1 covers 8 bases. This CDR3 region has 13 residues. J was trimmed by 0 bases and V by 10 bases; bases with no gene match: 5. Germline assignment: CDR1 SEHNR and CDR2 FQNEAQ (reference sequence). This chain's CDR3 is CATRQGSSYEQYF. As DNA, the CDR3 is TGTGCCACACGACAGGGGAGCTCCTACGAGCAGTACTTC.

The chain has TRBV19 and TRBJ2-1; 7 nucleotides match TRBD1. Germline assignment: CDR1 LNHDA and CDR2 SQIVND (reference sequence). V lost 5 bases and J lost 2; bases outside the gene matches: 3. This CDR3 is 14 amino acids long. The CDR3 bases are TGTGCCAGTAGTCCAGGGGGAACCTACAATGAGCAGTTCTTC. It encodes CASSPGGTYNEQFF.

The chain has TRBV9 and TRBJ1-3, with D possibly TRBD1 on 5 matching bases. The V end lost 3 bases, the J end lost 2 bases, and 12 bases lay between the germline ends. CDR3 length equals 15 residues. Per germline, CDR1 SGDLS and CDR2 YYNGEE. CDR3 sequence reads: CASSEDTTTGNTIYF. The DNA of the CDR3 is TGTGCCAGCAGCGAGGACACCACGACTGGAAACACCATATATTTT.

V gene TRBV19 combines with J gene TRBJ1-6; 9 bases agree with TRBD1. The CDR3 totals 13 residues. Germline V gene data show CDR1 as LNHDA and CDR2 as SQIVND (reference sequence). The junction had 1 base not matched to a gene; V was cut back by 6 bases and J by 7 bases. CDR3 region: CASRTGGNSPLHF. In DNA form, the CDR3 reads TGTGCCAGTAGGACAGGGGGAAATTCACCCCTCCACTTT.

This clone was observed a single time. This chain connects TRBV29-1 to TRBJ2-1, with 15 bases matching TRBD2. V lost 1 base to trimming and J lost 1 base; unmatched junction nucleotides: 8. CDR3 length equals 19 residues. The germline V gene has CDR1 SQVTM and CDR2 ANQGSEA. The CDR3 here is CSVEVGTSGGLGSYNEQFF. DNA for the CDR3: TGCAGCGTTGAAGTGGGGACTAGCGGGGGGTTGGGATCCTACAATGAGCAGTTCTTC.

The chain combines TRBV4-1 with TRBJ1-5; perhaps TRBD1 as D (5 bases). Looked up from germline, CDR1 is MGHRA and CDR2 is YSYEKL. Trimming removed 1 base at V and 4 bases at J, with 20 bases between. This CDR3 spans 18 amino acids. The CDR3 DNA follows: TGCGCCAGCAGCCAAGGCCCCACGACCGTGGAGGGGAATCAGCCCCAGCATTTT. This encodes CASSQGPTTVEGNQPQHF.

The chain employs TRBV5-1 and TRBJ1-4; TRBD1 aligns across 8 bases. The CDR3 covers 15 residues. The ends lost 0 bases at V and 8 bases at J; junction bases unmatched: 6. Germline CDR1 reads SGHRS; CDR2 reads YFSETQ. The CDR3 DNA sequence: TGCGCCAGCAGCTTGGCTGACAGGGGTGGGGAAAAACTGTTTTTT. Its protein is CASSLADRGGEKLFF.

DNA of the CDR3: TGCGCCAGCAGCCAAGAGGCAAGGGGTGACTATGGCTACACCTTC. Encoded protein: CASSQEARGDYGYTF. The chain is built from TRBV4-3 and TRBJ1-2, with TRBD1 as a possible D gene (5 bases). The CDR3 consists of 15 residues. Germline CDR1 LGHNA, CDR2 YSLEER. The V gene lost 0 bases and the J gene lost 3 bases, with 11 bases spanning the gap.

The gene calls are TRBV5-4 and TRBJ1-5, with 7 nucleotides matching TRBD1. This CDR3 is 13 amino acids long. In germline, CDR1 is SGHNT, CDR2 YYREEE (reference sequence). J gave up 4 bases and V 4 bases, and 2 bases lay outside the gene matches. CDR3 region: CASSLDRNQPQHF. CDR3 sequence (DNA): TGTGCCAGCAGCCTGGACAGGAATCAGCCCCAGCATTTT. Looking up the rest from reference TRBV5-4 and TRBJ1-5 gives the full variable domain: ETGVTQSPTHLIKTRGQQVTLRCSSQSGHNTVSWYQQALGQGPQFIFQYYREEENGRGNFPPRFSGLQFPNYSSELNVNALELDDSALYLCASSLDRNQPQHFGDGTRLSIL.

Only a few counts were recorded for this clone. This rearrangement joins TRBV6-6 to TRBJ1-2; D is unresolved. Germline V gene sequence: CDR1 MNHNY, CDR2 SVGAGI (reference sequence). Trimming cost V 4 bases and J 8 bases, with 8 bases left between them. This CDR3 contains 11 residues. Written as DNA, the CDR3 is TGTGCCAGCAGTTCCGAGGTCGGCTACACCTTC. It encodes CASSSEVGYTF.

This chain connects TRBV12-5 to TRBJ2-2; 9 positions match TRBD1. Germline V gene data show CDR1 as LGHNT and CDR2 as FRNRAP. V lost 3 bases, J lost 3 bases, and 5 bases stayed unmatched. The CDR3 has 16 residues. This CDR3 reads CASGFGQGYDTGELFF. The CDR3 DNA follows: TGTGCTAGTGGTTTTGGACAGGGGTACGACACCGGGGAGCTGTTTTTT.

This clone was counted a single time. The rearrangement joins TRBV19 to TRBJ1-1; tentatively, D is TRBD1 (6 bases). CDR1 is LNHDA, CDR2 SQIVND, per germline (reference sequence). The CDR3 has 14 residues. Deletions cut 6 bases from V and 1 base from J, with 12 bases between. Here the CDR3 reads CASSHRDQNTEAFF. The CDR3 region has the DNA TGTGCCAGTAGCCACAGGGATCAGAACACTGAAGCTTTCTTT. Full variable domain (rest looked up from reference TRBV19 and TRBJ1-1): DGGITQSPKYLFRKEGQNVTLSCEQNLNHDAMYWYRQDPGQGLRLIYYSQIVNDFQKGDIAEGYSVSREKKESFPLTVTSAQKNPTAFYLCASSHRDQNTEAFFGQGTRLTVV.

This chain uses TRBV5-6 with TRBJ2-7; TRBD1 might be the D (5 bases). Germline lookup yields CDR1 SGHDT and CDR2 YYEEEE. This CDR3 comprises 13 residues. With 1 base removed from V and 7 bases from J, the gap between germline ends came to 12 bases. The CDR3 protein is CASSLLRGLEQYF. CDR3 coding DNA: TGTGCCAGCAGCTTGTTAAGGGGATTGGAGCAGTACTTC.

The chain has TRBV4-3 and TRBJ2-7; the match to TRBD1 covers 7 bases. V shed 1 base, J shed 3 bases, and the junction held 6 bases outside the gene matches. CDR1 and CDR2 from the germline V gene are LGHNA and YSLEER. The CDR3 length is 15 residues. The CDR3 loop reads CASSQAGTEVYEQYF. The CDR3 DNA reads as TGCGCCAGCAGCCAAGCCGGGACAGAAGTCTACGAGCAGTACTTC.

The CDR3 bases are TGTGCCATCAGTGGGACTAGCGGGGGGCCCACAGATACGCAGTATTTT. Its translation: CAISGTSGGPTDTQYF. The chain employs TRBV10-3 and TRBJ2-3, with 14 bases identical to TRBD2. The J segment lost 2 bases and the V segment lost 4 bases, leaving 2 bases of the junction unmatched. Germline loops: CDR1 ENHRY, CDR2 SYGVKD. The CDR3 length is 16 residues.

The chain combines TRBV27 with TRBJ2-1; D remains unclear. The CDR3 length is 18 residues. The V gene lost 0 bases and the J gene lost 1 base, with 16 bases spanning the gap. CDR1 and CDR2 from the germline V gene are MNHEY and SMNVEV (reference sequence). The CDR3 DNA follows: TGTGCCAGCAGTTTATCACGCCCGTTAGAATGGTCCTACAATGAGCAGTTCTTC. Its protein is CASSLSRPLEWSYNEQFF.

V gene TRBV15 combines with J gene TRBJ2-5; a weak D match, TRBD2 (6 bases). V was pared by 5 bases and J by 0 bases, with 7 bases between. This CDR3 region has 13 residues. Per the germline V gene, CDR1 is LNHNV and CDR2 is YYDKDF (reference sequence). CDR3 amino acids: CATSGTYQETQYF. The DNA for the CDR3 is TGTGCCACCAGCGGGACTTACCAAGAGACCCAGTACTTC.

This rearrangement joins TRBV29-1 to TRBJ2-7, with TRBD2 identical over 7 bases. This CDR3 contains 14 residues. The V segment lost 6 bases and the J segment 3 bases; nucleotides outside the gene matches: 11. Germline loops: CDR1 SQVTM, CDR2 ANQGSEA. DNA of the CDR3: TGCAGCGTGGTGAGCGGCGGGAGATTCTACGAGCAGTACTTC. Translation: CSVVSGGRFYEQYF.

The chain carries TRBV5-8 and TRBJ1-5; D might be TRBD1 (5 bases). The germline gives CDR1 SGHTS, CDR2 YDEGEE. This CDR3 comprises 13 residues. Trimming shortened V by 1 base and J by 7 bases, and 9 bases separated the two germline ends. CDR3: CASSLQGRQPQHF. The CDR3 DNA reads TGTGCCAGCAGCTTGCAGGGTCGACAGCCCCAGCATTTT.

This clone has a single count. The rearrangement uses TRBV6-4 and TRBJ1-2; perhaps TRBD1 as D (5 bases). V gave up 4 bases and J gave up 4 bases, with 13 bases separating them. This CDR3 has 14 amino acids. The germline gives CDR1 MRHNA, CDR2 SNTAGT. CDR3 in DNA: TGTGCCAGCAGTGCGGGAGACAGTCTCTATGGCTACACCTTC. Translation gives CASSAGDSLYGYTF.

The chain combines TRBV2 with TRBJ1-5, with 7 bases that match TRBD1. There are 15 residues in the CDR3. V was pared by 8 bases and J by 3 bases, with 10 bases of the junction left unmatched. The germline V gene has CDR1 SNHLY and CDR2 FYNNEI. The CDR3 coding sequence is TGTGCCAGCCGGGACAGCACTTTCGCCAATCAGCCCCAGCATTTT. It encodes CASRDSTFANQPQHF.

Details on this clone: One base away lies a much larger clone, so this may be a sequencing read error. This chain uses TRBV27 with TRBJ2-2; 10 bases map to TRBD1. V gave up 6 bases and J gave up 3 bases; unmatched junction bases: 4. Germline V gene lookup returns CDR1 MNHEY and CDR2 SMNVEV (reference sequence). There are 15 residues in the CDR3. CDR3 coding DNA: TGTGCCAGCAGCCCGGGACAGGGGTACACCGGGGAGCTGTTTTTT. Translation: CASSPGQGYTGELFF.

The chain uses TRBV4-1 and TRBJ2-2; 7 positions agree with TRBD2. In germline, CDR1 is MGHRA, CDR2 YSYEKL. The trim removed 0 bases at V and 5 bases at J, leaving 6 bases unmatched. The CDR3 length is 16 residues. The CDR3 reads CASSQDPSGFTGELFF. The CDR3 nucleotides are TGCGCCAGCAGCCAAGATCCTAGCGGTTTTACCGGGGAGCTGTTTTTT.

A word on this clone: The junction differs from germline at one of its ends, possibly a read error. The genes are TRBV7-2 and TRBJ2-7; possibly TRBD1 for D (6 bases). Germline V CDR1 and CDR2: SGHTA, FQGNSA. This CDR3 region has 12 residues. CDR3 in DNA: TGTGCCAGCAGCCCTTCTTCGAGGACAGCCAGCTTC. It yields the protein CASSPSSRTASF.

J is TRBJ2-1 and V is TRBV27; 7 bases align to TRBD1. Germline V lookup: CDR1 MNHEY, CDR2 SMNVEV (reference sequence). This CDR3 is 18 amino acids long. The V segment lost 4 bases and the J segment 1 base; nucleotides outside the gene matches: 13. The DNA for the CDR3 is TGTGCCAGCAGTTACCAACAGGGACAGTACTCTTCCTACAATGAGCAGTTCTTC. Translation: CASSYQQGQYSSYNEQFF.